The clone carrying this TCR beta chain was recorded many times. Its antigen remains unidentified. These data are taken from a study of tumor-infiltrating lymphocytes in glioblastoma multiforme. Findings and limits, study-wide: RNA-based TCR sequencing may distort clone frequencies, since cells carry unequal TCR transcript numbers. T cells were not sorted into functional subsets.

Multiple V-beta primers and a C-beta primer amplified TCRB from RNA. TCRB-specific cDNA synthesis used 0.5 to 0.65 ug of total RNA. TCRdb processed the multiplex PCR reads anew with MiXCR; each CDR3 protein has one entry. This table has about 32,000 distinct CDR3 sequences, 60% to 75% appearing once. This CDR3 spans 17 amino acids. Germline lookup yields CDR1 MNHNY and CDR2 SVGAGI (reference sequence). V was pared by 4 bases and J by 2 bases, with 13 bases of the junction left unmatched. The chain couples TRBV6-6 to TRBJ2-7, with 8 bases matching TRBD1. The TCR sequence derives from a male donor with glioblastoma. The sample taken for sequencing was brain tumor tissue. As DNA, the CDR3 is TGTGCCAGCAGTTCGGACAGGGTCTCCTCCCAAACCTACGAGCAGTACTTC. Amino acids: CASSSDRVSSQTYEQYF.